The rows below give T cell receptor beta chains drawn from one sample of a study of blood T cells in healthy people across ages. TCRdb passed the 5' RACE reads through MiXCR, listing each CDR3 protein once. The sample lists 700,000 or so distinct CDR3 sequences; about 24% were seen once. The sequencing sample was made of blood. These receptors were taken from a man aged 65 to 79 in good health. Each CDR3 is given with its conserved first and last residue. Fields, in order: V gene, J gene, D gene, clone size, CDR3 DNA, CDR3 protein. D genes are given only for firm matches. A row's size may be missing; if present it is once, few, many or a size class.

TRBV6-1	TRBJ2-2	TRBD2	few	TGTGCCAGCACCTTCGGGAGGCTAGCGGGGGGAGGGGAGCTGTTTTTT	CASTFGRLAGGGELFF
TRBV20-1	TRBJ2-1	-	few	TGCAGTGCCCGCTCCGGACTACAGAGGGGTGAGCAGTTCTTC	CSARSGLQRGEQFF
TRBV18	TRBJ1-5	TRBD1	few	TGTGCCAGCTCCCGCGGACAGGGAACTGGTAGCAATCAGCCCCAGCATTTT	CASSRGQGTGSNQPQHF
TRBV7-9	TRBJ2-1	-	few	TGTGCCAGCAGCTTAGTTGGGACGGGAGACAATGAGCAGTTCTTC	CASSLVGTGDNEQFF
TRBV10-3	TRBJ1-5	-	-	TGTGCCATCAGTGAGGGAGGGATGGGCAATCAGCCCCAGCATTTT	CAISEGGMGNQPQHF
TRBV27	TRBJ2-1	-	-	-	CASSTSGLAAYNEQFF
TRBV6-4	TRBJ1-2	-	-	TGTGCCAGCAGTGACTCGGGGATGGGGATTTTCTATGGCTACACCTTC	CASSDSGMGIFYGYTF
TRBV20-1	TRBJ2-5	TRBD2	once	TGCAGTGCTAGAACCCCAGCGGGGGGACAAGAGACCCAGTACTTC	CSARTPAGGQETQYF
TRBV5-1	TRBJ1-1	-	few	TGCGCCAGCAGCTTGGGAATGCAATTGGGGACCAACACTGAAGCTTTCTTT	CASSLGMQLGTNTEAFF
TRBV29-1	TRBJ1-2	TRBD1	few	TGCAGCGCTACAGGGGGCCTTGGCTACACCTTC	CSATGGLGYTF
TRBV18	TRBJ1-1	-	-	TGTGCCAGCTCACCACAGGTAGGAAGAACTGAAGCTTTCTTT	CASSPQVGRTEAFF
TRBV29-1	TRBJ1-4	-	few	TGCAGCGTTGCATCGGACGGGCTCCGGGGTAATGAAAAACTGTTTTTT	CSVASDGLRGNEKLFF
TRBV3-1	TRBJ2-2	TRBD2	few	TGTGCCAGCAGCCTAAGACTAGCAGTGGCCGGGGAGCTGTTTTTT	CASSLRLAVAGELFF
TRBV25-1	TRBJ1-4	-	once	TGTGCCAGCAGTGAAGTGGGACAAACTAGTGAAAAACTGTTTTTT	CASSEVGQTSEKLFF
TRBV12-3/TRBV12-4	TRBJ2-5	-	many	TGTGCCAGCAGTTTCTCCGGCGGGGTTGAGACCCAGTACTTC	CASSFSGGVETQYF
TRBV29-1	TRBJ1-5	-	-	TGCAGCGTTACGGACGGGAATCAGCCCCAGCATTTT	CSVTDGNQPQHF
TRBV12-3/TRBV12-4	TRBJ2-1	TRBD2	-	TGTGCCAGCAGTTTAGGACTAGCGGGAGTAGTCGATGAGCAGTTCTTC	CASSLGLAGVVDEQFF
TRBV18	TRBJ2-5	-	few	TGTGCCAGCTCACCGGACCTCCAAGAGACCCAGTACTTC	CASSPDLQETQYF
TRBV20-1	TRBJ2-3	-	-	TGCAGTGCTAGATTCCCTAGCGACGCAGATACGCAGTATTTT	CSARFPSDADTQYF
TRBV3-1	TRBJ2-7	-	-	TGTGCCAGCAGCCTATTCAGGGAGACCCACTACGAGCAGTACTTC	CASSLFRETHYEQYF
TRBV5-1	TRBJ2-3	-	-	TGCGCCAGCAGCTTGTCTAGCTCCCGACGCACAGATACGCAGTATTTT	CASSLSSSRRTDTQYF
TRBV5-1	TRBJ2-3	TRBD2	many	TGCGCCAGCAGCTTGCAGCGGGGGGGCGTAGATACGCAGTATTTT	CASSLQRGGVDTQYF
TRBV16	TRBJ1-2	-	-	TGTGCCAGCAGCCAACGGGCTGATTATGGCTACACCTTC	CASSQRADYGYTF
TRBV12-3/TRBV12-4	TRBJ1-5	-	-	TGTGCCAGCAGCCAAGACAGTTGGGGGGTTCAGCCCCAGCATTTT	CASSQDSWGVQPQHF
TRBV20-1	TRBJ2-5	-	few	TGCAGTGCTAGGGTTGCCGGGACTTCAGTCCTACAGACCCAGTACTTC	CSARVAGTSVLQTQYF